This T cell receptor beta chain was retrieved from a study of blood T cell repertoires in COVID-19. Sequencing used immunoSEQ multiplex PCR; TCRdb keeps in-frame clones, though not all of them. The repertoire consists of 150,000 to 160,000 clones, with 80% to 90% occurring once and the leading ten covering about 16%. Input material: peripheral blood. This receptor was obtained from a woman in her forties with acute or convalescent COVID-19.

The CDR3 DNA follows: TGTGCCAGCAGCGTAGCGGTAGTGGGAGTAAACACCGGGGAGCTGTTTTTT. Translation gives CASSVAVVGVNTGELFF. V gene TRBV9 combines with J gene TRBJ2-2; perhaps TRBD2 as D (5 bases). The CDR3 length is 17 residues. Germline CDR1 and CDR2: SGDLS and YYNGEE. V was pared by 0 bases and J by 2 bases, with 14 bases between.